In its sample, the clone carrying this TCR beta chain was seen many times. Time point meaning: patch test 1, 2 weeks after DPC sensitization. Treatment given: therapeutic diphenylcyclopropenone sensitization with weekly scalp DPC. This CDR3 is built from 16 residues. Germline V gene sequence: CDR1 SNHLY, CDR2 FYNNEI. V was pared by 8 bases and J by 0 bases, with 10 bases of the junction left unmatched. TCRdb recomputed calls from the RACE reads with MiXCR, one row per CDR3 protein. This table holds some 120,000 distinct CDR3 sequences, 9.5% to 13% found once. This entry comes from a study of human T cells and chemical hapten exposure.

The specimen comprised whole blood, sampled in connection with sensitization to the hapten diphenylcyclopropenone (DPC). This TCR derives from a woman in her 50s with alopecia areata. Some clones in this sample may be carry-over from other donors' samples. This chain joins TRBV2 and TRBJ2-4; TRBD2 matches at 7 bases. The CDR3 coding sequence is TGTGCCAGCGGGCGGGGGACCCTTGGAGCCAAAAACATTCAGTACTTC. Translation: CASGRGTLGAKNIQYF.